Listed below are T cell receptor beta chains from one sample, sequenced in a study of blood T cell repertoires in COVID-19. Clones were sequenced by immunoSEQ multiplex PCR, and TCRdb holds only the in-frame ones, with some missing. The table has around 160,000 clones, approximately 80% seen once. The sequenced sample consisted of peripheral blood. Every receptor here comes from a human donor with acute or convalescent COVID-19. The donor label of this sample is uncertain. Both conserved end residues are part of each CDR3. The order of the fields is clone size, J gene, D gene, V gene, CDR3 protein, CDR3 DNA. A D gene is named only where the DNA matches it firmly. Size is omitted from some rows. Given values are once, few, many or a class for expanded clones.

clone_size: .; j_call: TRBJ1-2; d_call: TRBD1; v_call: TRBV24-1; cdr3_aa: CATSDRTGGLGYTF; cdr3_nt: TGTGCCACCAGTGACCGGACAGGGGGCCTTGGCTACACCTTC
clone_size: .; j_call: TRBJ1-1; d_call: TRBD1; v_call: TRBV4-1; cdr3_aa: CASSQGIPGQLNTEAFF; cdr3_nt: TGCGCCAGCAGCCAGGGAATTCCGGGACAGTTGAACACTGAAGCTTTCTTT
clone_size: once; j_call: TRBJ2-2; d_call: .; v_call: TRBV7-6; cdr3_aa: CASSLGTSNTGELFF; cdr3_nt: TGTGCCAGCAGCCTTGGGACTTCGAACACCGGGGAGCTGTTTTTT
clone_size: .; j_call: TRBJ1-5; d_call: .; v_call: TRBV5-5; cdr3_aa: CASSYTGFGNQPQHF; cdr3_nt: TGTGCCAGCAGTTACACAGGGTTTGGCAATCAGCCCCAGCATTTT
clone_size: once; j_call: TRBJ1-3; d_call: .; v_call: TRBV7-6; cdr3_aa: CASSLGVAGGDSGNTIYF; cdr3_nt: TGTGCCAGCAGTTTAGGGGTTGCGGGCGGCGACTCTGGAAACACCATATATTTT
clone_size: .; j_call: TRBJ2-1; d_call: TRBD1; v_call: TRBV2; cdr3_aa: CASTGQGSNEQFF; cdr3_nt: TGTGCCAGCACGGGACAGGGGTCGAATGAGCAGTTCTTC
clone_size: .; j_call: TRBJ1-2; d_call: .; v_call: TRBV11-1; cdr3_aa: CASSPLDDWGRGYTF; cdr3_nt: TGTGCCAGCAGCCCCCTTGATGATTGGGGCAGGGGCTACACCTTC
clone_size: .; j_call: TRBJ2-1; d_call: .; v_call: TRBV28; cdr3_aa: CASSPLVTSRIGEQFF; cdr3_nt: TGTGCCAGCAGTCCCCTTGTGACTAGTAGGATAGGGGAGCAGTTCTTC
clone_size: .; j_call: TRBJ2-1; d_call: TRBD1; v_call: TRBV2; cdr3_aa: CASSETGVPRSYNEQFF; cdr3_nt: TGTGCCAGCAGTGAAACAGGGGTACCCCGCTCCTACAATGAGCAGTTCTTC
clone_size: .; j_call: TRBJ1-1; d_call: .; v_call: TRBV4-1; cdr3_aa: CASSQDGRFMNTEAFF; cdr3_nt: TGCGCCAGCAGCCAAGATGGTCGGTTCATGAACACTGAAGCTTTCTTT
clone_size: once; j_call: TRBJ2-1; d_call: .; v_call: TRBV25-1; cdr3_aa: CASSLGSGQFF; cdr3_nt: TGTGCCAGCTCGTTGGGGAGTGGACAGTTCTTC
clone_size: .; j_call: TRBJ1-5; d_call: TRBD1; v_call: TRBV10-3; cdr3_aa: CAISEGDRGNQPQHF; cdr3_nt: TGTGCCATCAGTGAAGGGGACAGGGGGAATCAGCCCCAGCATTTT
clone_size: few; j_call: TRBJ1-1; d_call: .; v_call: TRBV29-1; cdr3_aa: CSAGGETEAFF; cdr3_nt: TGCAGCGCCGGAGGGGAGACTGAAGCTTTCTTT
clone_size: .; j_call: TRBJ1-1; d_call: TRBD1; v_call: TRBV4-2; cdr3_aa: CASSLDRGRGNTEAFF; cdr3_nt: TGTGCCAGCAGCTTAGACAGGGGGAGAGGGAACACTGAAGCTTTCTTT
clone_size: .; j_call: TRBJ1-5; d_call: .; v_call: TRBV19; cdr3_aa: CASSLLEFSNQPQHF; cdr3_nt: TGTGCCAGTAGTCTCCTAGAGTTTAGCAATCAGCCCCAGCATTTT
clone_size: .; j_call: TRBJ1-6; d_call: .; v_call: TRBV10-3; cdr3_aa: CAISESSGSYNSPLHF; cdr3_nt: TGTGCCATCAGTGAGTCGAGTGGCTCCTATAATTCACCCCTCCACTTT
clone_size: once; j_call: TRBJ2-3; d_call: TRBD2; v_call: TRBV5-1; cdr3_aa: CASNLAGGLDTQYF; cdr3_nt: TGCGCCAGCAACCTAGCGGGGGGCTTAGATACGCAGTATTTT
clone_size: .; j_call: TRBJ1-1; d_call: TRBD1; v_call: TRBV12-3/TRBV12-4; cdr3_aa: CASSTSPDRAAFF; cdr3_nt: TGTGCCAGCAGCACATCCCCTGACAGGGCGGCTTTCTTT
clone_size: .; j_call: TRBJ2-4; d_call: TRBD1; v_call: TRBV19; cdr3_aa: CASSIRGQNLAKNIQYF; cdr3_nt: TGTGCCAGTAGTATTAGGGGACAGAACTTAGCCAAAAACATTCAGTACTTC
clone_size: .; j_call: TRBJ2-2; d_call: .; v_call: TRBV27; cdr3_aa: CASRLRDFNTGELFF; cdr3_nt: TGTGCCAGCAGACTCCGGGACTTTAACACCGGGGAGCTGTTTTTT
clone_size: .; j_call: TRBJ1-2; d_call: .; v_call: TRBV3-1/TRBV3-2; cdr3_aa: CASSRSLLAGSYGYTF; cdr3_nt: TGTGCCAGCAGCCGATCCTTACTGGCGGGGTCCTATGGCTACACCTTC
clone_size: .; j_call: TRBJ1-3; d_call: .; v_call: TRBV5-1; cdr3_aa: CASSLGARGNTIYF; cdr3_nt: TGCGCCAGCAGCTTAGGGGCGCGTGGAAACACCATATATTTT
clone_size: once; j_call: TRBJ1-6; d_call: TRBD1; v_call: TRBV18; cdr3_aa: CASSLDRAINSPLHF; cdr3_nt: TGTGCCAGCTCCCTGGACAGGGCCATAAATTCACCCCTCCACTTT
clone_size: .; j_call: TRBJ2-3; d_call: .; v_call: TRBV3-1/TRBV3-2; cdr3_aa: CASSQERATSTDTQYF; cdr3_nt: TGTGCCAGCAGCCAAGAAAGAGCGACTAGCACAGATACGCAGTATTTT
clone_size: .; j_call: TRBJ2-5; d_call: .; v_call: TRBV6-5; cdr3_aa: CASSRRTIRETQYF; cdr3_nt: TGTGCCAGCAGTAGGAGGACTATCCGAGAGACCCAGTACTTC
clone_size: .; j_call: TRBJ1-1; d_call: .; v_call: TRBV5-1; cdr3_aa: CASSSPTPQGGTEAFF; cdr3_nt: TGCGCCAGCAGCTCCCCCACCCCACAGGGCGGAACTGAAGCTTTCTTT
clone_size: .; j_call: TRBJ1-1; d_call: TRBD1; v_call: TRBV6-6; cdr3_aa: CASSNPGDRLTEAFF; cdr3_nt: TGTGCCAGCAGTAACCCTGGGGACAGACTCACTGAAGCTTTCTTT
clone_size: .; j_call: TRBJ1-2; d_call: TRBD1; v_call: TRBV28; cdr3_aa: CASSGDRGNYGYTF; cdr3_nt: TGTGCCAGCAGTGGGGACAGGGGGAACTATGGCTACACCTTC
clone_size: .; j_call: TRBJ1-1; d_call: .; v_call: TRBV2; cdr3_aa: CASSDWASMNTEAFF; cdr3_nt: TGTGCCAGCAGTGATTGGGCCAGCATGAACACTGAAGCTTTCTTT
clone_size: .; j_call: TRBJ1-2; d_call: TRBD1; v_call: TRBV7-9; cdr3_aa: CASSLTGGGSYTF; cdr3_nt: TGTGCCAGCAGCTTGACAGGGGGCGGGAGCTACACCTTC
clone_size: .; j_call: TRBJ1-2; d_call: TRBD1; v_call: TRBV6-5; cdr3_aa: CASYRGDYGYTF; cdr3_nt: TGTGCCAGTTACAGGGGGGACTATGGCTACACCTTC
clone_size: .; j_call: TRBJ1-2; d_call: .; v_call: TRBV20-1; cdr3_aa: CSAEGNGYTF; cdr3_nt: TGCAGTGCTGAGGGTAATGGCTACACCTTC
clone_size: few; j_call: TRBJ1-5; d_call: TRBD1; v_call: TRBV2; cdr3_aa: CASGGGQGNNQPQHF; cdr3_nt: TGTGCCAGCGGGGGGGGACAGGGGAACAATCAGCCCCAGCATTTT
clone_size: .; j_call: TRBJ1-2; d_call: .; v_call: TRBV9; cdr3_aa: CASSVEAVGGYGYTF; cdr3_nt: TGTGCCAGCAGCGTAGAGGCAGTGGGGGGCTATGGCTACACCTTC
clone_size: .; j_call: TRBJ2-3; d_call: TRBD2; v_call: TRBV3-1/TRBV3-2; cdr3_aa: CASSVSGADTQYF; cdr3_nt: TGTGCCAGCAGCGTTAGCGGGGCGGATACGCAGTATTTT
clone_size: .; j_call: TRBJ2-1; d_call: .; v_call: TRBV24-1; cdr3_aa: CATSDWHNEQFF; cdr3_nt: TGTGCCACCAGTGATTGGCACAATGAGCAGTTCTTC
clone_size: .; j_call: TRBJ1-1; d_call: .; v_call: TRBV29-1; cdr3_aa: CSAGTGPQNTEAFF; cdr3_nt: TGCAGCGCGGGTACAGGGCCTCAGAACACTGAAGCTTTCTTT
clone_size: .; j_call: TRBJ1-3; d_call: .; v_call: TRBV7-6; cdr3_aa: CASSLGPREGNTIYF; cdr3_nt: TGTGCCAGCAGCTTAGGCCCGCGGGAGGGGAACACCATATATTTT
clone_size: few; j_call: TRBJ2-7; d_call: TRBD1; v_call: TRBV19; cdr3_aa: CASIKTGQSSYEQYF; cdr3_nt: TGTGCCAGTATTAAGACAGGGCAGAGCTCCTACGAGCAGTACTTC
clone_size: .; j_call: TRBJ1-1; d_call: TRBD1; v_call: TRBV13; cdr3_aa: CASSSTGALGGTEAFF; cdr3_nt: TGTGCCAGCAGCTCGACAGGGGCCTTAGGGGGCACTGAAGCTTTCTTT
clone_size: .; j_call: TRBJ1-1; d_call: .; v_call: TRBV7-9; cdr3_aa: CASSLQGNTEAFF; cdr3_nt: TGTGCCAGCAGTTTACAGGGAAACACTGAAGCTTTCTTT
clone_size: .; j_call: TRBJ1-1; d_call: .; v_call: TRBV6-6; cdr3_aa: CASILLGGTEAFF; cdr3_nt: TGTGCCAGCATCCTCCTAGGGGGCACTGAAGCTTTCTTT
clone_size: .; j_call: TRBJ1-2; d_call: .; v_call: TRBV4-1; cdr3_aa: CASSQVPGYSTYGYTF; cdr3_nt: TGCGCCAGCAGCCAAGTACCGGGTTACTCTACCTATGGCTACACCTTC
clone_size: .; j_call: TRBJ1-5; d_call: .; v_call: TRBV30; cdr3_aa: CAWSGQTPNQPQHF; cdr3_nt: TGTGCCTGGAGTGGACAGACTCCCAATCAGCCCCAGCATTTT
clone_size: .; j_call: TRBJ2-1; d_call: .; v_call: TRBV13; cdr3_aa: CASSLNNRFIYNEQFF; cdr3_nt: TGTGCCAGCAGCTTAAACAACAGGTTTATCTACAATGAGCAGTTCTTC
clone_size: few; j_call: TRBJ2-3; d_call: .; v_call: TRBV24-1; cdr3_aa: CAPLKRPRTDTQYF; cdr3_nt: TGTGCCCCCCTAAAGCGGCCCCGCACAGATACGCAGTATTTT
clone_size: .; j_call: TRBJ2-2; d_call: TRBD1; v_call: TRBV2; cdr3_aa: CASRTGGNTGELFF; cdr3_nt: TGTGCCAGCCGGACAGGGGGGAACACCGGGGAGCTGTTTTTT
clone_size: once; j_call: TRBJ2-7; d_call: .; v_call: TRBV5-6; cdr3_aa: CASSHGQFYEQYF; cdr3_nt: TGTGCCAGCAGCCATGGACAGTTCTACGAGCAGTACTTC
clone_size: .; j_call: TRBJ2-3; d_call: .; v_call: TRBV5-1; cdr3_aa: CASSLASGGGTDTQYF; cdr3_nt: TGCGCCAGCAGCTTGGCGTCCGGCGGGGGCACAGATACGCAGTATTTT
clone_size: .; j_call: TRBJ2-3; d_call: .; v_call: TRBV7-9; cdr3_aa: CASSSTGGQFTDTQYF; cdr3_nt: TGTGCCAGCAGCTCCACGGGGGGACAATTCACAGATACGCAGTATTTT
clone_size: .; j_call: TRBJ2-2; d_call: .; v_call: TRBV2; cdr3_aa: CASSGGFTGLRVTGELFF; cdr3_nt: TGTGCCAGCAGTGGGGGGTTTACAGGGCTCAGGGTCACCGGGGAGCTGTTTTTT
clone_size: few; j_call: TRBJ1-2; d_call: .; v_call: TRBV2; cdr3_aa: CASSETRSGYTF; cdr3_nt: TGTGCCAGCAGTGAGACACGCTCTGGCTACACCTTC
clone_size: .; j_call: TRBJ2-3; d_call: .; v_call: TRBV6-6; cdr3_aa: CASSYGGAGTDTQYF; cdr3_nt: TGTGCCAGCAGTTACGGGGGGGCTGGCACAGATACGCAGTATTTT